This is a list of T cell receptor beta chains from one sample in a study of patients and donors after allogeneic stem cell transplantation. TCRdb reanalysed the RT-PCR reads using MiXCR and keeps one entry per CDR3 protein. Of roughly 200,000 distinct CDR3 sequences in the sample, 35% to 45% are singletons; the top ten hold 9.5% to 13%. The sample consisted of blood, either unsorted or a sorted T cell fraction (not recorded which). All receptors derive from a human donor who was either an allogeneic HSCT recipient or a stem cell or donor lymphocyte infusion donor (not recorded which). It is not recorded whose cells these are; they may come from a transplant donor. Each CDR3 is given without its conserved first and last residue. D genes are given only for firm matches.

d_call: .
v_call: TRBV6-2/TRBV6-3
cdr3_aa: ASSYDPTLIEAF

d_call: TRBD1
v_call: TRBV12-3/TRBV12-4
cdr3_aa: ASSHTDRGRNYGYT

d_call: .
v_call: TRBV7-9
cdr3_aa: ASSLATALPYNEQF

d_call: .
v_call: TRBV12-3/TRBV12-4
cdr3_aa: ASSLEGKGGFAEAF

d_call: .
v_call: TRBV5-1
cdr3_aa: ASSFGQPEQF

d_call: TRBD1
v_call: TRBV4-1
cdr3_aa: ASSQEKLRQGIAGANVLT

d_call: TRBD1
v_call: TRBV10-1
cdr3_aa: ASQDRGRTGELF

d_call: TRBD1
v_call: TRBV5-1
cdr3_aa: ASSRRTGDTGELF

d_call: .
v_call: TRBV24-1
cdr3_aa: ATRGTGASYNEQF

d_call: .
v_call: TRBV5-8
cdr3_aa: ASSPTLISYEQY

d_call: .
v_call: TRBV20-1
cdr3_aa: SALRLIADNSPLH

d_call: .
v_call: TRBV28
cdr3_aa: ASSPMTIDTDTQY

d_call: .
v_call: TRBV7-8
cdr3_aa: ASSLDDRLYLPTQY

d_call: TRBD1
v_call: TRBV5-6
cdr3_aa: ATMGQLNTEAF

d_call: .
v_call: TRBV4-1
cdr3_aa: ASSQEGTRGPIHGYT